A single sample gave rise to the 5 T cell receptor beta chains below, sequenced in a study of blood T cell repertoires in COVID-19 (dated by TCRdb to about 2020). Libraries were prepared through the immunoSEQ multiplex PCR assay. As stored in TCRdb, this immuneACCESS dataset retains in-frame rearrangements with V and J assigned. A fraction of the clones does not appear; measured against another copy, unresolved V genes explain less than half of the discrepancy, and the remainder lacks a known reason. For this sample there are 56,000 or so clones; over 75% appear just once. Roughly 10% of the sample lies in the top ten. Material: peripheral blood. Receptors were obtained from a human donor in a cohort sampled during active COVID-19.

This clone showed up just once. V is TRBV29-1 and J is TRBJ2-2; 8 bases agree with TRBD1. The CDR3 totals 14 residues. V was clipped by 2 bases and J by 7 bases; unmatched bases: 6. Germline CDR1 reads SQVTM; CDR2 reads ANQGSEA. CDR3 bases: TGCAGCGTTGAAAGGACAGGGTTCGGCGGGGAGCTGTTTTTT. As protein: CSVERTGFGGELFF.

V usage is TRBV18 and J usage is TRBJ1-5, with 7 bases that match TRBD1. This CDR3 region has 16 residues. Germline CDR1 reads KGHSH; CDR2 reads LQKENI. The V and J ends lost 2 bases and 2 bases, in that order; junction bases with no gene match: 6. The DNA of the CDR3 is TGTGCCAGCTCACCAGGAGGGGGCCCTGGCAATCAGCCCCAGCATTTT. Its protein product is CASSPGGGPGNQPQHF.

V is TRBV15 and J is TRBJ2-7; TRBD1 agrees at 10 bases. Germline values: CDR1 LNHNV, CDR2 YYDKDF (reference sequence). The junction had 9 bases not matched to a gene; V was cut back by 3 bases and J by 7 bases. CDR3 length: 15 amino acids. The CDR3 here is CATSSRTGGPNEQYF. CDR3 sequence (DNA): TGTGCCACCAGCAGCAGGACAGGGGGTCCTAATGAGCAGTACTTC. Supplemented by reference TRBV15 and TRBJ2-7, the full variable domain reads DAMVIQNPRYQVTQFGKPVTLSCSQTLNHNVMYWYQQKSSQAPKLLFHYYDKDFNNEADTPDNFQSRRPNTSFCFLDIRSPGLGDTAMYLCATSSRTGGPNEQYFGPGTRLTVT.

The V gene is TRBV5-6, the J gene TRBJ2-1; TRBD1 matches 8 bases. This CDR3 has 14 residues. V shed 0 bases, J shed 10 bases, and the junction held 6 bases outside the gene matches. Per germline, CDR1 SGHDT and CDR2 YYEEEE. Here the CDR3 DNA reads TGTGCCAGCAGCTTGGGGACAGGGTATGAAGAGCAGTTCTTC. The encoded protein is CASSLGTGYEEQFF.

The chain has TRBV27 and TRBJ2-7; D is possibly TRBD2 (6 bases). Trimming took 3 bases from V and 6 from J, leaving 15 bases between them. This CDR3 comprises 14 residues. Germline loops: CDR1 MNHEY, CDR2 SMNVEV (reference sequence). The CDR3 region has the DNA TGTGCCAGCAGTTTCGGGACTGGCCCTCCCGAGCAGTACTTC. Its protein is CASSFGTGPPEQYF.